This entry features one T cell receptor (beta chain) sequence. Trimming left V 5 bases short and J 3 bases short, with 13 bases between. The CDR3 has 15 amino acids. Germline CDR1 reads MNHEY; CDR2 reads SVGAGI. TCRdb analysed the PCR reads with MiXCR anew, one entry per CDR3 protein. The sample lists about 54,000 distinct CDR3 sequences; roughly a quarter were seen once. The data were obtained in a study of molecular identifiers for immune sequencing clone quantification. Specimen: naive CD8+ T cells from blood, with Jurkat cell RNA spiked in. Subset specified: FACS-sorted CD8+CD4-CCR7+CD45RA+ naive T cells. This TCR derives from a human donor in good health. Some libraries in this study had Jurkat cell RNA spiked in. The chain recombines TRBV6-5 with TRBJ2-2; D might be TRBD1 (6 bases). DNA of the CDR3: TGTGCCAGCAGTCTACGGACAGACCACACCGGGGAGCTGTTTTTT. Translation gives CASSLRTDHTGELFF.